This paragraph reports one TCR beta chain. This sample was included in a study of cytomegalovirus exposure and HLA in healthy donors. PCR involved 60 Vbeta and 13 Jbeta primers. Produced via immunoSEQ multiplex PCR; TCRdb's table is partial and in-frame only. The sample contains around 190,000 clones, just over 75% of which appear only once. V was cut by 2 bases and J by 6 bases, with 14 bases left in between. The germline gives CDR1 MDHEN, CDR2 SYDVKM. The CDR3 extends over 14 amino acids. Sample: PBMCs. The V and J genes are TRBV28 and TRBJ2-7; a possible D gene is TRBD2 (5 bases). This sequence was found in a man aged 25 to 40 in good health and CMV-seronegative. The CDR3 loop reads CASSLLAIRGEQYF. The CDR3, as DNA: TGTGCCAGCAGTTTACTCGCTATCCGGGGCGAGCAGTACTTC.